This T cell receptor (beta chain) was observed in a study of blood T cell repertoires in COVID-19. Study summary: There were acute and convalescent COVID-19 samples, and they came from the United States, Italy and Spain.

In the authors' methods: Amplification from reference gene primers served as the basis for estimated nucleated cell counts. Assay used: immunoSEQ multiplex PCR; TCRdb lists only in-frame clones, some missing. The DNA gave D and trimming, while V, J and clone size come from that table. The repertoire holds 270,000 or so clones, roughly 90% seen once, with approximately 3% in the top ten. The V segment lost 5 bases and the J segment 2 bases; nucleotides outside the gene matches: 12. The CDR3 runs to 17 residues. CDR1 SGHTA and CDR2 FQGNSA come from the germline V gene. Within 2 weeks before study entry, exposed participants met a COVID-19 case.

The clonotype was recovered from a man aged 35-49 years who had been exposed to COVID-19. Sample: PBMCs or T cells enriched from blood (not recorded which). The chain uses TRBV7-2 and TRBJ2-7; 10 bases line up with TRBD2. DNA for the CDR3: TGTGCCAGCAGCCCCGGGGTAGCGGGAGGAGGGGCCTACGAGCAGTACTTC. Translation gives CASSPGVAGGGAYEQYF.